This T cell receptor beta chain comes out of a study of CD8+CD57+ T cells in acquired aplastic anemia. Study in general: Sorted CD4+ and CD8+ cells gave a mean 3.2 ug DNA, range 0.2 to 27.4 ug.

The TCR beta profiling, which covered VDJ combination and CDR3 sequence, was carried out using genomic DNA as the template. TCRdb called the reads again in MiXCR, with one record for every CDR3 protein. This sample yields 250,000 to 350,000 distinct CDR3 sequences, of which approximately 56% are seen a single time; roughly 8% belongs to the top ten. The V segment lost 5 bases and the J segment 4 bases; nucleotides outside the gene matches: 6. CDR3 length equals 15 residues. Germline CDR1 reads SEHNR; CDR2 reads FQNEAQ (reference sequence). This clonotype was detected many times. The gene calls are TRBV7-9 and TRBJ2-5, with 11 bases aligning to TRBD2. This clonotype originated in a human donor with severe aplastic anemia or a healthy control (not recorded which). Source material: sorted CD4+, CD8+, or CD8+CD57+ T cells (not recorded which) from PBMCs. CDR3 DNA sequence: TGTGCCAGCAGCCCCGCCCTAGCGGGGGGAGAGACCCAGTACTTC. As protein: CASSPALAGGETQYF.